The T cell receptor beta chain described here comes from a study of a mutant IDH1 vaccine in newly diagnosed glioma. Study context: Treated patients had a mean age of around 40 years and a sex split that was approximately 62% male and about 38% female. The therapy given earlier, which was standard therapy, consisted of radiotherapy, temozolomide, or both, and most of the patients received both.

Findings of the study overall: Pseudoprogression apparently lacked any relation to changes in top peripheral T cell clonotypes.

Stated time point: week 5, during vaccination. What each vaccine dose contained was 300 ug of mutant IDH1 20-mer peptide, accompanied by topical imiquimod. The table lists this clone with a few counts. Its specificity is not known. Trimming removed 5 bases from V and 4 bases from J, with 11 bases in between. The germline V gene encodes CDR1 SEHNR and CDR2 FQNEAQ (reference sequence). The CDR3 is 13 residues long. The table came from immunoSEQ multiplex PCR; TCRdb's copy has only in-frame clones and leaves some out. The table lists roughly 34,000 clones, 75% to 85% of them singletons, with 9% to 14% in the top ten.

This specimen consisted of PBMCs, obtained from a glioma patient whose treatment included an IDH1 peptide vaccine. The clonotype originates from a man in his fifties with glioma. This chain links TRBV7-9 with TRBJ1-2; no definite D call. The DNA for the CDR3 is TGTGCCAGCAGCCCACCACTAAGCTATGGCTACACCTTC. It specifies CASSPPLSYGYTF. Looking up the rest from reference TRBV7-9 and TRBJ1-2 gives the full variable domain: DTGVSQNPRHKITKRGQNVTFRCDPISEHNRLYWYRQTLGQGPEFLTYFQNEAQLEKSRLLSDRFSAERPKGSFSTLEIQRTEQGDSAMYLCASSPPLSYGYTFGSGTRLTVV.